This entry lists 29 T cell receptor beta chains sequenced from one sample in a study of OX40 agonist ivuxolimab in advanced cancers. Libraries were prepared by immunoSEQ multiplex PCR; TCRdb keeps only in-frame clonotypes and omits some of them. The sample consists of under 25,000 clones, approximately 90% of them appearing once. Sample: CD4+ or CD8+ T cells sorted from blood, taken in a trial of the OX40 agonist ivuxolimab. The receptors were sampled from an adult with an advanced solid tumor such as melanoma, head and neck, liver or kidney cancer.

This sequence joins TRBV7-9 and TRBJ2-7; D might be TRBD2 (5 bases). Germline CDR1 SEHNR, CDR2 FQNEAQ (reference sequence). The CDR3 extends over 14 amino acids. V was cut by 6 bases and J by 2 bases, with 14 bases left in between. CDR3 in amino acids: CASRRSGLPYEQYF. CDR3 coding DNA: TGTGCCAGCAGGAGAAGCGGCCTACCCTACGAGCAGTACTTC.

This clone was detected once. CDR3 residues: CAGLSSDEQFF. CDR3 in DNA: TGTGCCGGATTGTCAAGCGATGAGCAGTTCTTC. The rearrangement joins TRBV6-1 to TRBJ2-1, with D unclear. The length of the CDR3 is 11 residues. With 11 bases removed from V and 8 bases from J, the gap between germline ends came to 13 bases. Germline V gives CDR1 MNHNS, CDR2 SASEGT.

This chain links TRBV29-1 with TRBJ2-3; TRBD1 might be the D (6 bases). CDR3 length equals 14 residues. Trimming cost V 7 bases and J 3 bases, with 17 bases left between them. CDR1 and CDR2 (germline): SQVTM, ANQGSEA. CDR3 sequence (DNA): TGCAGCGGGGGGCCAATTAGCCAAACAGATACGCAGTATTTT. This sequence encodes CSGGPISQTDTQYF.

This clone counts as medium-sized. The rearrangement links TRBV2 to TRBJ1-5; D remains unclear. Germline lookup yields CDR1 SNHLY and CDR2 FYNNEI. Between the trimmed V and J ends, which lost 1 base and 3 bases, there was a span of 7 bases. This CDR3 has 14 amino acids. The CDR3 reads CASSEGGSNQPQHF. The CDR3 DNA reads TGTGCCAGCAGTGAAGGAGGGTCCAATCAGCCCCAGCATTTT.

The gene calls are TRBV11-2 and TRBJ2-2; unclear D gene. The CDR3 is 14 residues long. Trimming removed 4 bases from V and 2 bases from J, with 8 bases in between. Germline-derived CDR1 and CDR2 are SGHAT and FQNNGV. The CDR3 bases are TGTGCCAGCAGCTACTGGAGAAACACCGGGGAGCTGTTTTTT. It translates to CASSYWRNTGELFF. Variable domain in full (rest from reference TRBV11-2 and TRBJ2-2): EAGVAQSPRYKIIEKRQSVAFWCNPISGHATLYWYQQILGQGPKLLIQFQNNGVVDDSQLPKDRFSAERLKGVDSTLKIQPAKLEDSAVYLCASSYWRNTGELFFGEGSRLTVL.

This clone was observed a handful of times. The chain links TRBV19 to TRBJ2-3; D tentatively reads TRBD1 or TRBD2 (5 bases each). There are 14 residues in the CDR3. Trimming removed 3 bases from V and 0 bases from J, with 7 bases in between. Germline lookup yields CDR1 LNHDA and CDR2 SQIVND (reference sequence). CDR3 protein: CASSIGDSTDTQYF. The DNA of the CDR3 is TGTGCCAGTAGTATCGGGGACAGCACAGATACGCAGTATTTT.

J is TRBJ1-5 and V is TRBV5-1, with D unclear. This CDR3 spans 14 amino acids. Germline V gene lookup returns CDR1 SGHRS and CDR2 YFSETQ. Between the trimmed V and J ends, which lost 0 bases and 4 bases, there was a span of 8 bases. The CDR3, as DNA: TGCGCCAGCAGCTTGGAGTCGGGAAATCAGCCCCAGCATTTT. It specifies CASSLESGNQPQHF.

The chain combines TRBV27 with TRBJ2-7; perhaps TRBD2 as D (5 bases). V was shortened by 8 bases and J by 4 bases, with 21 bases between the two germline ends. This CDR3 has 15 residues. Germline lookup yields CDR1 MNHEY and CDR2 SMNVEV (reference sequence). The DNA of the CDR3 is TGTGCCAGCTCCCCTCCCCCTGGGGAGATTTACGAGCAGTACTTC. Protein sequence: CASSPPPGEIYEQYF.

V is TRBV5-4 and J is TRBJ2-7; TRBD2 might be the D (5 bases). The V gene's germline CDR1 is SGHNT and CDR2 YYREEE (reference sequence). The length of the CDR3 is 14 residues. The V and J ends lost 4 bases and 3 bases respectively, with 14 bases between them. DNA of the CDR3: TGTGCCAGCAGCCAGGAGGCGACACTCTACGAGCAGTACTTC. This encodes CASSQEATLYEQYF.

This clone was found a few times. The gene calls are TRBV2 and TRBJ1-1; weak D call: TRBD1 (6 bases). Looked up from germline, CDR1 is SNHLY and CDR2 is FYNNEI. This CDR3 comprises 14 residues. V lost 7 bases, J lost 3 bases, and 15 bases lay in between. CDR3 sequence reads: CASTEARGYTEAFF. In nucleotides, the CDR3 is TGTGCCAGCACTGAGGCCAGGGGTTACACTGAAGCTTTCTTT.

J is TRBJ1-5 and V is TRBV15; D gene ambiguous. V was cut by 3 bases and J by 1 base, with 16 bases left in between. Germline V gene data show CDR1 as LNHNV and CDR2 as YYDKDF (reference sequence). This CDR3 region has 17 residues. The CDR3 reads CATSSLSSGRSNQPQHF. The CDR3 DNA reads TGTGCCACCAGCAGTTTGTCCAGCGGGCGCAGCAATCAGCCCCAGCATTTT.

This clone was picked up one time. The chain couples TRBV6-5 to TRBJ1-2; D not certain. This CDR3 is 13 amino acids long. V gave up 5 bases and J gave up 10 bases, with 17 bases separating them. CDR1 is MNHEY, CDR2 SVGAGI, per germline. The DNA for the CDR3 is TGTGCCAGCAGTGAAGGTCCGGACTCATCCTACACCTTC. It is translated as CASSEGPDSSYTF.

A few counts support this clone. The chain combines TRBV19 with TRBJ1-2; D unresolved. The CDR3 is 11 amino acids. Trimming left V 3 bases short and J 4 bases short, with 3 bases between. Germline loops: CDR1 LNHDA, CDR2 SQIVND (reference sequence). The CDR3 region is CASSMGYGYTF. The CDR3 nucleotides are TGTGCCAGTAGTATGGGCTATGGCTACACCTTC.

J is TRBJ2-7 and V is TRBV29-1; 8 bases fit TRBD1. V trimming: 6 bases; J trimming: 5 bases; junction bases outside the gene matches: 6. The CDR3 extends over 12 amino acids. Germline loops: CDR1 SQVTM, CDR2 ANQGSEA. DNA of the CDR3: TGCAGCGTAGCAGGGGGCGCGGACGAGCAGTACTTC. Protein product: CSVAGGADEQYF.

The chain links TRBV6-5 to TRBJ2-3; possible D gene TRBD2, 6 bases. V was shortened by 1 base and J by 3 bases, with 14 bases between the two germline ends. The CDR3 runs to 16 residues. Germline assignment: CDR1 MNHEY and CDR2 SVGAGI. This CDR3 reads CASSYWSGVGTDTQYF. The CDR3 region has the DNA TGTGCCAGCAGTTACTGGTCGGGGGTTGGGACAGATACGCAGTATTTT.

In regard to this clone: One end of the junction does not line up with germline, which may come from a read error. V usage is TRBV7-3 and J usage is TRBJ2-1; 8 bases line up with TRBD1. Looked up from germline, CDR1 is SGHTA and CDR2 is FQGTGA. The CDR3 sequence is 15 residues long. The CDR3, as DNA: TGTACCAGCACCGGGGGACAGGTCCACTACAATGAGCAGTTCTTC. It encodes CTSTGGQVHYNEQFF.

V is TRBV6-5 and J is TRBJ1-2, with D perhaps matching TRBD1 (6 bases). Germline V CDR1 and CDR2: MNHEY, SVGAGI. There are 14 residues in the CDR3. Trimming pared 0 bases from V and 4 bases from J, leaving 9 bases between. CDR3 nucleotide sequence: TGTGCCAGCAGTTACTCGGACAGCTCCTATGGCTACACCTTC. It codes for CASSYSDSSYGYTF.

The CDR3 DNA reads TGTGCCAGCAGCGTAGGCAACTGGGCCAACGTCCTGACTTTC. Translating gives CASSVGNWANVLTF. The V gene is TRBV9, the J gene TRBJ2-6; no reliable D call. Trimming stripped 0 bases from V and 5 bases from J, with 6 bases between. The germline CDR1 and CDR2 sequences are SGDLS and YYNGEE. CDR3 length: 14 amino acids.

This clone has only one observation. The chain employs TRBV13 and TRBJ1-2, with D possibly matching TRBD1 (5 bases). Germline V lookup: CDR1 PRHDT, CDR2 FYEKMQ (reference sequence). There are 13 residues in the CDR3. The ends were cut back, 6 bases at V and 4 bases at J, with 12 bases in the middle. CDR3 in amino acids: CASSYDSPYGYTF. DNA of the CDR3: TGTGCCAGCAGTTACGACAGCCCCTATGGCTACACCTTC. Full variable domain (outside the CDR3, taken from reference TRBV13 and TRBJ1-2): AAGVIQSPRHLIKEKRETATLKCYPIPRHDTVYWYQQGPGQDPQFLISFYEKMQSDKGSIPDRFSAQQFSDYHSELNMSSLELGDSALYFCASSYDSPYGYTFGSGTRLTVV.

Only one count was recorded for this clone. The rearrangement links TRBV5-1 to TRBJ1-2; unclear D gene. Between the trimmed V and J ends, which lost 0 bases and 4 bases, there was a span of 7 bases. CDR3 length: 13 amino acids. Germline-derived CDR1 and CDR2 are SGHRS and YFSETQ. This CDR3 reads CASSLETFYGYTF. The CDR3 DNA reads as TGCGCCAGCAGCTTGGAAACGTTCTATGGCTACACCTTC.

The rearrangement uses TRBV10-3 and TRBJ1-1; maybe TRBD1 (6 bases). The V end was cut by 4 bases, the J end by 2 bases, with 11 bases between. CDR1 is ENHRY, CDR2 SYGVKD, per germline. The CDR3 length is 14 residues. In nucleotides, the CDR3 is TGTGCCATCAGTGTTGACAGGATTAACACTGAAGCTTTCTTT. The encoded protein is CAISVDRINTEAFF.

The rearrangement joins TRBV14 to TRBJ2-3, with D possibly TRBD2 on 5 matching bases. Germline V gene data show CDR1 as SGHDN and CDR2 as FVKESK. The length of the CDR3 is 12 residues. The V end lost 2 bases, the J end lost 6 bases, and 6 bases lay between the germline ends. The CDR3 spells CASSQTGDTQYF. The DNA for the CDR3 is TGTGCCAGCAGCCAAACGGGGGATACGCAGTATTTT.

The chain couples TRBV6-1 to TRBJ2-5; TRBD1 matches at 10 bases. This CDR3 is built from 14 residues. The V segment lost 5 bases and the J segment 5 bases; nucleotides outside the gene matches: 5. Germline lookup yields CDR1 MNHNS and CDR2 SASEGT. Here the CDR3 DNA reads TGTGCCAGCAGTCGGGACAGGGGACGTGAGACCCAGTACTTC. This translates into CASSRDRGRETQYF.

The J gene is TRBJ1-5, the V gene TRBV6-1, with D unclear. The V and J ends lost 5 bases and 5 bases respectively, with 4 bases between them. This CDR3 contains 11 residues. The germline V gene encodes CDR1 MNHNS and CDR2 SASEGT. The CDR3 region has the DNA TGTGCCAGCAGTTGGGATCAGCCCCAGCATTTT. As protein: CASSWDQPQHF.

The gene calls are TRBV6-5 and TRBJ2-7; unclear D gene. Per germline, CDR1 MNHEY and CDR2 SVGAGI. Between the trimmed V and J ends, which lost 4 bases and 3 bases, there was a span of 13 bases. The CDR3 loop spans 14 amino acids. The CDR3 loop reads CASSSLNYYYEQYF. CDR3 DNA: TGTGCCAGCAGTTCCTTGAACTATTACTACGAGCAGTACTTC.

The chain links TRBV7-3 to TRBJ2-1, with 12 bases that match TRBD2. This CDR3 comprises 16 residues. After removal of 4 bases from V and 12 bases from J, the junction contained 13 bases not matched to a gene. The germline V gene encodes CDR1 SGHTA and CDR2 FQGTGA. The CDR3 here is CASSSPRASGREVQFF. Here the CDR3 DNA reads TGTGCCAGCAGCTCCCCCCGGGCTAGCGGGAGGGAAGTGCAGTTCTTC. Based on the CDR3 plus reference TRBV7-3 and TRBJ2-1, the full variable domain is GAGVSQTPSNKVTEKGKYVELRCDPISGHTALYWYRQSLGQGPEFLIYFQGTGAADDSGLPNDRFFAVRPEGSVSTLKIQRTERGDSAVYLCASSSPRASGREVQFFGPGTRLTVL.

The rearrangement joins TRBV2 to TRBJ1-5; 10 nucleotides line up with TRBD1. Trimming cost V 9 bases and J 0 bases; bases outside gene matches: 8. Germline loops: CDR1 SNHLY, CDR2 FYNNEI. The CDR3 is 16 amino acids. CDR3 sequence: CASSRTGGLSNQPQHF. Written as DNA, the CDR3 is TGTGCCAGTTCAAGGACAGGGGGACTTAGCAATCAGCCCCAGCATTTT.

The rearrangement joins TRBV7-9 to TRBJ2-7; possibly TRBD1 or TRBD2 for D (5 bases each). Germline CDR1 reads SEHNR; CDR2 reads FQNEAQ (reference sequence). Between the trimmed V and J ends, which lost 1 base and 4 bases, there was a span of 8 bases. The CDR3 extends over 13 amino acids. The CDR3 DNA reads as TGTGCCAGCAGCTTAGAGGGACCGTACGAGCAGTACTTC. Its translation is CASSLEGPYEQYF. Together with reference TRBV7-9 and TRBJ2-7, the CDR3 gives the full variable domain: DTGVSQNPRHKITKRGQNVTFRCDPISEHNRLYWYRQTLGQGPEFLTYFQNEAQLEKSRLLSDRFSAERPKGSFSTLEIQRTEQGDSAMYLCASSLEGPYEQYFGPGTRLTVT.

The genes are TRBV7-3 and TRBJ1-5; D gene uncertain. This CDR3 contains 13 residues. CDR1 is SGHTA and CDR2 is FQGTGA in the germline V gene. Trimming left V 1 base short and J 6 bases short, with 7 bases between. The CDR3 region has the DNA TGTGCCAGCAGCTTAAACCGGGGTCAGCCCCAGCATTTT. Its protein product is CASSLNRGQPQHF.